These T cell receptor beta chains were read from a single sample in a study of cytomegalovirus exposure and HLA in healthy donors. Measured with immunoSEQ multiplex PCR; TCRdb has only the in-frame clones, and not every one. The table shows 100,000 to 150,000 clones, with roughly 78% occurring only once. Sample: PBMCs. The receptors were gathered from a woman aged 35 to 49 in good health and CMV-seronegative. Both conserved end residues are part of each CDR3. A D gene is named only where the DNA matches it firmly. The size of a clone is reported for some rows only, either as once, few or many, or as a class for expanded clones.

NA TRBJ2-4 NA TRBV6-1 CASRAALAKNIQYF TGTGCCAGCAGGGCCGCCCTAGCCAAAAACATTCAGTACTTC
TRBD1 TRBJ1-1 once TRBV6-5 CASSYSGTAYTEAFF TGTGCCAGCAGTTACTCCGGGACAGCATACACTGAAGCTTTCTTT
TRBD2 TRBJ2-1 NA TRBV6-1 CASSAMAGGSNEQFF TGTGCCAGCAGTGCGATGGCGGGAGGTTCCAATGAGCAGTTCTTC
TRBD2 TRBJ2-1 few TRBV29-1 CSVPARGSSGNEQFF TGCAGCGTGCCCGCAAGGGGCTCTAGCGGGAATGAGCAGTTCTTC
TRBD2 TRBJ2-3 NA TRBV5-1 CASSPGTSIDTQYF TGCGCCAGCAGCCCCGGGACTAGCATCGATACGCAGTATTTT
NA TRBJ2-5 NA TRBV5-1 CASSLTGKETQYF TGCGCCAGCAGCTTAACAGGGAAAGAGACCCAGTACTTC
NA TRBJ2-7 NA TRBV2 CASSELSYEQYF TGTGCCAGCAGTGAGTTGAGCTACGAGCAGTACTTC
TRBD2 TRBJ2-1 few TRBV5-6 CASSSPLRLAGYNEQFF TGTGCCAGCAGCTCTCCTCTGAGACTAGCGGGCTACAATGAGCAGTTCTTC
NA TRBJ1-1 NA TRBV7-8 CASRPGVPMNTEAFF TGTGCCAGCCGCCCGGGGGTCCCTATGAACACTGAAGCTTTCTTT
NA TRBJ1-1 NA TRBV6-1 CASRANTEAFF TGTGCCAGCAGGGCAAACACTGAAGCTTTCTTT
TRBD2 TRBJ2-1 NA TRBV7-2 CASSRAGDSYNEQFF TGTGCCAGCAGCCGAGCGGGAGACTCCTACAATGAGCAGTTCTTC